What follows are 17 T cell receptor beta chains derived from one specimen sequenced in a study of T cells after yellow fever vaccination (dated by TCRdb to about 2019). Libraries were built with 5' RACE. Sequenced using an Illumina NovaSeq 6000. The raw public reads went through TCRdb reprocessing: fastp at Q25, MiXCR clone calling, in-frame beta chains kept. Each entry merges the rows of one CDR3 protein and shows their most common DNA and genes. Present in this sample are some 150,000 distinct CDR3 sequences, 9.3% of which were seen just once. Around 35% of the sample comes from the top ten. Explained via the paper, the treatment or condition label denotes: live attenuated yellow fever vaccine strain. The starting material was CD8+ T cells sorted from PBMCs, obtained 45 days after the yellow fever booster vaccination. The receptor set was obtained from a man aged 18 to 29 who received the YFV17D yellow fever vaccine.

This clonotype was observed many times. The chain carries TRBV4-2 and TRBJ2-3; 10 bases are shared with TRBD2. Trimming removed 0 bases from V and 4 bases from J; junction bases left unmatched: 1. Germline values: CDR1 LGHNA, CDR2 YNFKEQ. The CDR3 contains 15 residues. CDR3: CASSQEAGGPDTQYF. CDR3 nucleotides: TGTGCCAGCAGCCAAGAAGCGGGGGGGCCAGATACGCAGTATTTT.

Ten or more counts support this clonotype. V is TRBV4-1 and J is TRBJ1-2; 8 bases fit TRBD1. Germline V gene sequence: CDR1 MGHRA, CDR2 YSYEKL. V lost 0 bases, J lost 4 bases, and 4 bases stayed unmatched. The CDR3 sequence is 15 residues long. The CDR3 DNA reads as TGCGCCAGCAGCCAAGAGGGACAGGTCATCTATGGCTACACCTTC. This encodes CASSQEGQVIYGYTF.

The V gene is TRBV7-2, the J gene TRBJ1-3; D is unclear. Germline CDR1 SGHTA, CDR2 FQGNSA. V gave up 6 bases and J gave up 0 bases, with 9 bases separating them. This CDR3 spans 14 amino acids. The CDR3 spells CASRVSLSGNTIYF. CDR3 DNA: TGTGCCAGCAGGGTGTCTCTCTCTGGAAACACCATATATTTT.

This clonotype was detected a few times. V usage is TRBV18 and J usage is TRBJ2-7, with TRBD2 identical over 14 bases. The V gene end was trimmed by 4 bases and the J gene end by 5 bases; junction bases not matched to a gene: 7. The CDR3 is made up of 16 amino acids. The germline gives CDR1 KGHSH, CDR2 LQKENI. As DNA, the CDR3 is TGTGCCAGCTCACTCGGACTAGCGGGGGGCAGGGACGAGCAGTACTTC. Protein: CASSLGLAGGRDEQYF.

There are many counts of this clonotype. J is TRBJ2-3 and V is TRBV5-5; no clear D gene. The CDR3 covers 16 residues. Germline V CDR1 and CDR2: SGHKS, YYEKEE (reference sequence). V gave up 4 bases and J gave up 2 bases, with 17 bases separating them. The CDR3 DNA follows: TGTGCCAGCAGCCCCCGAGTTCAGGTTTCCACAGATACGCAGTATTTT. As protein: CASSPRVQVSTDTQYF.

The chain uses TRBV6-2 or TRBV6-3 and TRBJ2-5; the D is unclear. The V end was cut by 5 bases, the J end by 3 bases, with 16 bases between. The CDR3 runs 15 residues. The germline gives CDR1 MNHEY, CDR2 SVGEGT. For the CDR3, the DNA is TGTGCCAGCAGTCTTAGACTGGGGTGGGAAGAGACCCAGTACTTC. Its protein is CASSLRLGWEETQYF.

The J gene is TRBJ1-6, the V gene TRBV20-1; unclear D gene. The CDR3 is made up of 12 amino acids. Germline CDR1 and CDR2: DFQATT and SNEGSKA (reference sequence). The V gene lost 0 bases and the J gene lost 7 bases, with 4 bases spanning the gap. CDR3 DNA sequence: TGCAGTGCTAGAGATAGCAATTCACCCCTCCACTTT. Translating gives CSARDSNSPLHF.

This clonotype was counted between two and nine times. This sequence joins TRBV7-9 and TRBJ2-5, with 7 bases identical to TRBD2. CDR1 is SEHNR, CDR2 FQNEAQ, per germline (reference sequence). This CDR3 is 16 amino acids long. V gave up 5 bases and J gave up 4 bases; unmatched junction bases: 13. CDR3 DNA: TGTGCCAGCAGCCGGGCCAAGGCGGGAGCGGGAGAGACCCAGTACTTC. Its translation: CASSRAKAGAGETQYF.

This clonotype was observed a few times. V is TRBV27 and J is TRBJ1-1, with unresolved D. The germline V gene has CDR1 MNHEY and CDR2 SMNVEV (reference sequence). Deletions cut 5 bases from V and 0 bases from J, with 13 bases between. This CDR3 spans 15 amino acids. The DNA of the CDR3 is TGTGCCAGCAGTGCCTCCCCCGTCATGAACACTGAAGCTTTCTTT. Protein sequence: CASSASPVMNTEAFF.

CDR3 residues: CASSSGKTYEQYF. CDR3 nucleotides: TGTGCCAGCAGTTCGGGGAAAACGTACGAGCAGTACTTC. The genes are TRBV27 and TRBJ2-7, with D tentatively TRBD2 (5 bases). The CDR3 extends over 13 amino acids. Germline CDR1 MNHEY, CDR2 SMNVEV (reference sequence). Trimming pared 4 bases from V and 4 bases from J, leaving 11 bases between.

At least ten counts were recorded for this clonotype. The rearrangement uses TRBV5-1 and TRBJ2-1; 7 bases line up with TRBD2. Germline V gene sequence: CDR1 SGHRS, CDR2 YFSETQ. The CDR3 is 15 amino acids. V was pared by 2 bases and J by 9 bases, with 11 bases of the junction left unmatched. CDR3 in DNA: TGCGCCAGCAGCTTTTCAAGCGGGGACCCCATTGAGCAGTTCTTC. The encoded protein is CASSFSSGDPIEQFF.

V and J are TRBV15 and TRBJ2-7, with TRBD1 matching 11 bases. This CDR3 comprises 14 residues. Trimming took 4 bases from V and 3 from J; bases not matched to a gene: 2. Germline V CDR1 and CDR2: LNHNV, YYDKDF (reference sequence). CDR3: CATSTGTGGYEQYV. Written as DNA, the CDR3 is TGTGCCACCAGCACCGGGACAGGGGGCTACGAGCAGTACGTC.

This clonotype was recorded a few times. The rearrangement joins TRBV6-6 to TRBJ2-6; 7 bases are a match to TRBD1. After removal of 7 bases from V and 2 bases from J, the junction contained 11 bases not matched to a gene. The germline gives CDR1 MNHNY, CDR2 SVGAGI (reference sequence). This CDR3 has 17 residues. CDR3 amino acids: CASKGVSTGPGANVLTF. CDR3 DNA sequence: TGTGCCAGCAAAGGGGTATCGACAGGGCCTGGGGCCAACGTCCTGACTTTC.

V usage is TRBV7-2 and J usage is TRBJ1-5; D unresolved. The CDR3 contains 15 residues. The germline gives CDR1 SGHTA, CDR2 FQGNSA. With 5 bases removed from V and 3 bases from J, the gap between germline ends came to 14 bases. CDR3 amino acids: CASSLLGQLNQPQHF. The CDR3 DNA sequence: TGTGCCAGCAGCCTATTGGGCCAGCTCAATCAGCCCCAGCATTTT.

This clonotype was detected a few times. J is TRBJ2-5 and V is TRBV4-1; TRBD1 is a possible D gene (6 bases). The CDR3 extends over 17 amino acids. V shed 0 bases and J shed 1 base, with 15 bases lying between them. Germline-derived CDR1 and CDR2 are MGHRA and YSYEKL. The CDR3 loop is CASSQEGLGTLQETQYF. CDR3 DNA: TGCGCCAGCAGCCAAGAGGGGCTCGGGACACTCCAAGAGACCCAGTACTTC.

This clonotype was observed a few times. V usage is TRBV29-1 and J usage is TRBJ2-7, with D unclear. Between the trimmed V and J ends, which lost 5 bases and 3 bases, there was a span of 8 bases. CDR3 size: 11 residues. In germline, CDR1 is SQVTM, CDR2 ANQGSEA. CDR3 loop: CSVMQDYEQYF. DNA of the CDR3: TGCAGCGTTATGCAGGACTACGAGCAGTACTTC.

This chain's CDR3 is CATSDSPGTGFTDTQYF. CDR3 DNA sequence: TGTGCCACCAGTGATTCCCCTGGGACAGGGTTCACAGATACGCAGTATTTT. The chain carries TRBV24-1 and TRBJ2-3; 9 positions agree with TRBD1. This CDR3 is built from 17 residues. Germline lookup yields CDR1 KGHDR and CDR2 SFDVKD. The V gene end was trimmed by 2 bases and the J gene end by 2 bases; junction bases not matched to a gene: 7.